The 18 T cell receptor beta chains below all came from one sample that was sequenced in a study of cytomegalovirus exposure and HLA in healthy donors. PCR involved 60 Vbeta and 13 Jbeta primers. Profiling relied on immunoSEQ multiplex PCR, and the TCRdb table lists in-frame clones only, not all of them. The profile shows 65,000 to 85,000 clones, around 85% of them singletons. Sequencing was performed on PBMCs. These receptors all stem from a woman in her forties or fifties in good health and CMV-seronegative.

The chain has TRBV2 and TRBJ2-7; TRBD2 agrees at 7 bases. The CDR3 totals 16 residues. Germline V lookup: CDR1 SNHLY, CDR2 FYNNEI. V was clipped by 6 bases and J by 7 bases; unmatched bases: 18. The CDR3 DNA is TGTGCCAGCAGGCCGGTAGGGAATCGGGCTAGCGGTGAGCAGTACTTC. Translation: CASRPVGNRASGEQYF. Full variable domain (remainder filled in from reference TRBV2 and TRBJ2-7): EPEVTQTPSHQVTQMGQEVILRCVPISNHLYFYWYRQILGQKVEFLVSFYNNEISEKSEIFDDQFSVERPDGSNFTLKIRSTKLEDSAMYFCASRPVGNRASGEQYFGPGTRLTVT.

The rearrangement links TRBV15 to TRBJ1-1; 7 nucleotides line up with TRBD1. Germline V gene lookup returns CDR1 LNHNV and CDR2 YYDKDF (reference sequence). The CDR3 loop spans 15 amino acids. The V and J ends lost 4 bases and 4 bases, in that order; junction bases with no gene match: 9. The CDR3 DNA is TGTGCCACCAGCACCCCGTTGGCAGGGGGCACTGAAGCTTTCTTT. This gives the protein CATSTPLAGGTEAFF.

The V call is TRBV19, the J call TRBJ2-5; no clear D. Trimming removed 0 bases at V and 2 bases at J, with 7 bases between. The length of the CDR3 is 14 residues. The germline V gene encodes CDR1 LNHDA and CDR2 SQIVND (reference sequence). The chain's CDR3 is CASSIEAVQETQYF. As DNA, the CDR3 is TGTGCCAGTAGTATAGAGGCAGTACAAGAGACCCAGTACTTC.

The J gene is TRBJ1-2, the V gene TRBV4-1; the D is unclear. The CDR3 extends over 14 amino acids. The germline V gene encodes CDR1 MGHRA and CDR2 YSYEKL. The V end lost 0 bases, the J end lost 2 bases, and 7 bases lay between the germline ends. CDR3 sequence (DNA): TGCGCCAGCAGCCAAGAACAGTCCAACTATGGCTACACCTTC. Protein: CASSQEQSNYGYTF.

This chain uses TRBV28 with TRBJ1-2; 11 nucleotides match TRBD1. The CDR3 loop spans 15 amino acids. The trim removed 8 bases at V and 2 bases at J, leaving 7 bases unmatched. Germline values: CDR1 MDHEN, CDR2 SYDVKM. In DNA form, the CDR3 reads TGTGCCAGCCGGGACAGGGGGACCCAAAACTATGGCTACACCTTC. It yields the protein CASRDRGTQNYGYTF.

The rearrangement links TRBV29-1 to TRBJ1-1, with D possibly matching TRBD1 (5 bases). From germline, CDR1 is SQVTM and CDR2 ANQGSEA. This CDR3 is built from 14 residues. V shed 0 bases and J shed 0 bases, with 8 bases lying between them. CDR3 residues: CSVEDWGVNTEAFF. DNA of the CDR3: TGCAGCGTTGAAGATTGGGGGGTGAACACTGAAGCTTTCTTT.

This chain connects TRBV10-3 to TRBJ2-1; 8 bases map to TRBD2. J gave up 4 bases and V 1 base, and 3 bases lay outside the gene matches. Germline lookup yields CDR1 ENHRY and CDR2 SYGVKD. CDR3 length equals 15 residues. The CDR3: CAISELGLEYNEQFF. The CDR3 DNA reads as TGTGCCATCAGTGAGTTGGGACTAGAATACAATGAGCAGTTCTTC.

This chain links TRBV27 with TRBJ1-5; D might be TRBD1 (5 bases). Germline CDR1 reads MNHEY; CDR2 reads SMNVEV (reference sequence). This CDR3 is built from 15 residues. V dropped 3 bases and J dropped 4 bases, with 13 bases sitting between them. CDR3 DNA sequence: TGTGCCAGCAGTTTCTCGGAGGGGATAAATCAGCCCCAGCATTTT. It yields the protein CASSFSEGINQPQHF.

This clone has just a few counts. The chain's CDR3 is CASSRTGVGEAFF. CDR3 nucleotides: TGTGCCAGCAGCCGGACAGGGGTGGGTGAAGCTTTCTTT. The chain is built from TRBV6-5 and TRBJ1-1, with 9 bases identical to TRBD1. The CDR3 loop spans 13 amino acids. The germline CDR1 and CDR2 sequences are MNHEY and SVGAGI. J lost 7 bases, V lost 6 bases, and 6 bases had no gene match.

V gene TRBV23-1 combines with J gene TRBJ2-5; the match to TRBD1 covers 8 bases. TRBV23-1 falls under the ORF class, with uncertain function. The CDR3 covers 14 residues. J gave up 3 bases and V 7 bases, and 7 bases lay outside the gene matches. The CDR3 DNA sequence: TGCGCCAGCATCTACGGACAGGGCGAAGAGACCCAGTACTTC. Encoded protein: CASIYGQGEETQYF.

The rearrangement links TRBV6-1 to TRBJ2-3; D remains unclear. Germline loops: CDR1 MNHNS, CDR2 SASEGT. Trimming left V 0 bases short and J 5 bases short, with 6 bases between. The CDR3 sequence is 13 residues long. The CDR3 loop reads CASSEAFRDTQYF. The DNA of the CDR3 is TGTGCCAGCAGTGAAGCATTCCGAGATACGCAGTATTTT.

The J gene is TRBJ2-5, the V gene TRBV18; 11 positions match TRBD2. Germline V CDR1 and CDR2: KGHSH, LQKENI. V was pared by 2 bases and J by 1 base, with 3 bases of the junction left unmatched. The CDR3 runs to 16 residues. The CDR3 is CASSPETSGAQETQYF. CDR3 in DNA: TGTGCCAGCTCACCAGAGACTAGCGGGGCCCAAGAGACCCAGTACTTC. Drawing the rest from reference TRBV18 and TRBJ2-5, the complete variable domain is NAGVMQNPRHLVRRRGQEARLRCSPMKGHSHVYWYRQLPEEGLKFMVYLQKENIIDESGMPKERFSAEFPKEGPSILRIQQVVRGDSAAYFCASSPETSGAQETQYFGPGTRLLVL.

The V call is TRBV4-1, the J call TRBJ2-1; possible D gene TRBD2, 6 bases. Germline lookup yields CDR1 MGHRA and CDR2 YSYEKL. Trimming stripped 3 bases from V and 12 bases from J, with 21 bases between. This CDR3 region has 15 residues. CDR3 nucleotide sequence: TGCGCCAGCAGCCAGATTAGCGGCCCCCGGTCGGTGCAGTTCTTC. Its translation is CASSQISGPRSVQFF.

This clone was counted a few times. The V gene is TRBV30, the J gene TRBJ2-2; D perhaps matches TRBD1 (6 bases). The CDR3 contains 12 residues. The germline V gene encodes CDR1 GTSNPN and CDR2 SVGIG (reference sequence). The ends were cut back, 5 bases at V and 6 bases at J, with 10 bases in the middle. The CDR3 sequence is CAWVGQPGELFF. The CDR3 nucleotides read TGTGCCTGGGTTGGACAGCCCGGGGAGCTGTTTTTT.

With respect to this clone: The conserved closing phenylalanine or tryptophan is absent in this CDR3, likely reflecting a read error. Because the CDR3's place on the DNA is in doubt, the DNA is left out and the CDR3 is given as listed by TCRdb. The J gene is TRBJ1-2, the V gene TRBV19. Germline values: CDR1 LNHDA, CDR2 SQIVND (reference sequence). The length of the CDR3 is 12 amino acids, counting both ends. Here the CDR3 reads CASSTPPGMVTL.

The chain is built from TRBV9 and TRBJ1-3, with 8 positions matching TRBD1. The CDR3 length is 15 residues. Germline-derived CDR1 and CDR2 are SGDLS and YYNGEE. With 5 bases clipped from V and 0 bases from J, the junction kept 4 bases outside the gene matches. This CDR3 is CASSAGTGSGNTIYF. Written as DNA, the CDR3 is TGTGCCAGCAGTGCCGGGACAGGCTCTGGAAACACCATATATTTT.

The chain uses TRBV6-5 and TRBJ1-1; D remains unclear. The CDR3 runs 14 residues. CDR1 and CDR2 from the germline V gene are MNHEY and SVGAGI. V was trimmed by 6 bases and J by 1 base, leaving 12 bases between them. DNA for the CDR3: TGTGCCAGCAGCAGCGCCCGGCGGAACACTGAAGCTTTCTTT. The encoded protein is CASSSARRNTEAFF.

This rearrangement joins TRBV14 to TRBJ2-7; TRBD1 aligns across 7 bases. CDR3 length equals 16 residues. V trimming: 1 base; J trimming: 1 base; junction bases outside the gene matches: 7. Per the germline V gene, CDR1 is SGHDN and CDR2 is FVKESK. The DNA for the CDR3 is TGTGCCAGCAGCCAAGGAGACAGGGCCTATTCCTACGAGCAGTACTTC. Protein sequence: CASSQGDRAYSYEQYF.